This T cell receptor (beta chain) stems from a study of T-cell memory formation after mild COVID-19 (dated by TCRdb to about 2021). A note on the overall study: TCR sequence clusters from the two donors were found to be largely donor specific. Two young, previously healthy adult volunteers, one female and one male, were included in the cohort. T-cell clones expanding and contracting after mild COVID-19 in two donors were tracked by longitudinal TCRalpha and TCRbeta repertoire sequencing.

The investigation overall reported the following: Only a couple of mild cases were covered by the study, and larger cohorts that include severe cases with pre-infection samples were considered necessary. Clones that contracted from day 15 to 85 showed balanced CD4/CD8 phenotypes, whereas a second wave of clones that expanded from day 15 to 37 leaned towards CD4+. Some responding clones were detected in pre-infection memory, which suggested that pre-existing cross-reactive memory T cells had joined the SARS-CoV-2 response. SARS-CoV-2 specificity was not confirmed for the second-wave clones peaking on day 37. Contracting CD4+ clones were found mainly in CM and EM memory subsets, while CD8+ clones were enriched in EMRA.

PBMCs were isolated by Ficoll-Paque density gradient centrifugation. This clonotype came up once. No cognate antigen has been identified for it. No qualities accompany the bases; no much larger clone lies one base away. V is shortened by 6 bases, J by 3 bases, and the region joining them spans 15 bases. Including the terminal cysteine and phenylalanine, the CDR3 comprises 14 residues. Only CDR3 DNA is held: 42 bases, read in frame from base 1. The CDR1 and CDR2 encoded by the germline V gene (reference sequence) are MNHEY and SMNVEV. Sequencer: Illumina NovaSeq 6000. Using 5'RACE with constant-segment primers, TCRalpha and TCRbeta cDNA libraries were constructed, with sample barcodes and unique molecular identifiers added in the process. RNA was extracted from every sample with Trizol reagent. Libraries were amplified in two PCR steps, with a second sample barcode and Illumina TruSeq adapters added in the second step. Sequencing of the libraries was done on an Illumina NovaSeq, producing 2 x 150 bp paired-end reads. The authors' analysis ran thus. The reads were demultiplexed and collapsed into UMI-guided consensus sequences using migec v1.2.7. Using mixcr v2.1.11, UMI consensuses were aligned to TRA and TRB V and J templates and then assembled into clonotypes. Clonotypes were classified as expanded or contracted when called significant by both edgeR and NoisET, with noise models trained on biological replicates. For edgeR calls, a false discovery rate-adjusted p below 0.01 and a log2 fold-change threshold of 1 were applied. PCA with hierarchical clustering of max-normalized trajectories of the 1000 most abundant clonotypes was used as exploratory dynamics analysis. Separately sequenced CD4+ and CD8+ repertoires were used to assign a CD4 or CD8 phenotype to each responding clone. TCRdb trimmed the raw reads at Q25, called clones with MiXCR and kept productive beta chains. Merged by CDR3 protein, the rows form single entries marked with the most common genes and DNA. TCRdb, not the original authors, processed these V and J calls. Recorded for this sample are hundreds of thousands of distinct CDR3 sequences; about 23% of them occurred a single time. Around 12% of the sample is held by the ten biggest clonotypes.

Sequenced: PBMCs or a T cell subset sorted from them (not recorded which). Recombination connected TRBV27 to TRBJ2-7, with a weak D call of TRBD1 (6 bases match). The TCR comes from an adult woman who had mild COVID-19 (a few samples of this study predate the infection). The sample titles of this study are shuffled in the database, so cell type and time point are left out; the donor was told from shared clones. The CDR3 corresponds to CASRPAGQFYEQYF. The nucleotide sequence reads as follows: TGTGCCAGCAGACCCGCCGGACAGTTCTACGAGCAGTACTTC.